The 4 T cell receptor beta chains reported below all come from one sample, sequenced in a study of PD-1 blockade in mismatch repair-deficient tumors. Data came from immunoSEQ multiplex PCR; TCRdb stores just in-frame clones and leaves some out. The sample holds 60,000 to 70,000 clones, around 89% seen once. The sample in question was peripheral blood, obtained 52 weeks after starting pembrolizumab. The receptor source for this set is an adult with mismatch repair-deficient cancer.

This clone was seen more than once but under ten times. The V call is TRBV9, the J call TRBJ1-2; D gene unclear. The germline V gene has CDR1 SGDLS and CDR2 YYNGEE. CDR3 length equals 14 residues. Trimming took off 1 base at V and 7 bases at J, with 14 bases between the two ends. The CDR3 here is CASSVNGMMGGYTF. For the CDR3, the DNA is TGTGCCAGCAGCGTAAATGGCATGATGGGTGGCTACACCTTC.

This rearrangement joins TRBV27 to TRBJ2-7, with 7 bases lining up with TRBD1. The trim removed 4 bases at V and 7 bases at J, leaving 13 bases unmatched. CDR3 size: 15 residues. The germline gives CDR1 MNHEY, CDR2 SMNVEV (reference sequence). The CDR3 protein is CASSWTGDSPLEQYF. CDR3 DNA sequence: TGTGCCAGCAGTTGGACCGGGGACAGCCCCCTTGAGCAGTACTTC.

The chain combines TRBV13 with TRBJ2-7; 11 nucleotides line up with TRBD1. Germline V gene sequence: CDR1 PRHDT, CDR2 FYEKMQ (reference sequence). V lost 0 bases and J lost 7; bases outside the gene matches: 11. The CDR3 sequence is 17 residues long. CDR3 in DNA: TGTGCCAGCAGCTTAGGCGTGGGGACAGGGGGGATTTGGGAGCAGTACTTC. Translated, it gives CASSLGVGTGGIWEQYF.

This chain joins TRBV28 and TRBJ2-7, with TRBD2 as a possible D gene (7 bases). The CDR3 runs to 16 residues. V lost 9 bases and J lost 2, with 23 bases in between. CDR1 and CDR2 from the germline V gene are MDHEN and SYDVKM. The CDR3 is CASNYLRGAGAYEQYF. DNA for the CDR3: TGTGCCAGTAATTATCTAAGGGGGGCGGGAGCCTACGAGCAGTACTTC.